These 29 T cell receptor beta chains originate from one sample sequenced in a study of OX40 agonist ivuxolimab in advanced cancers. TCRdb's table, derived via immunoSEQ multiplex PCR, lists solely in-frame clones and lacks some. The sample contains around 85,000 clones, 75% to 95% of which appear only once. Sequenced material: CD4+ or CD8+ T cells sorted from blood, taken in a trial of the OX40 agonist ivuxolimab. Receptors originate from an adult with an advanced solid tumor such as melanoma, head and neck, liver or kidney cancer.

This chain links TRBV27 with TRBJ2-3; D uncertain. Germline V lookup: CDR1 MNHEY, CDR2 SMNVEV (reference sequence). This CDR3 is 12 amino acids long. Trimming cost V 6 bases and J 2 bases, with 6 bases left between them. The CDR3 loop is CASRPDTDTQYF. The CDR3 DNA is TGTGCCAGCAGGCCAGACACAGATACGCAGTATTTT.

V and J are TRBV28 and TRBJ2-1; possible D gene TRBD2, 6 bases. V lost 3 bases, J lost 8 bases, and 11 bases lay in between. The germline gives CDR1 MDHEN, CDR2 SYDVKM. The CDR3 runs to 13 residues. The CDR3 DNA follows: TGTGCCAGCAGTTTCGGAGGGGAGGATGAGCAGTTCTTC. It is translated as CASSFGGEDEQFF.

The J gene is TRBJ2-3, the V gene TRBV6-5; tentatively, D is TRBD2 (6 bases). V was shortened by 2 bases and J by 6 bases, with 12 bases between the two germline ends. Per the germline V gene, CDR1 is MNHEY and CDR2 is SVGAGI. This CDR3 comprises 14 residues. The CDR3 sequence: CASSYATGADTQYF. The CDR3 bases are TGTGCCAGCAGTTACGCGACGGGAGCTGATACGCAGTATTTT.

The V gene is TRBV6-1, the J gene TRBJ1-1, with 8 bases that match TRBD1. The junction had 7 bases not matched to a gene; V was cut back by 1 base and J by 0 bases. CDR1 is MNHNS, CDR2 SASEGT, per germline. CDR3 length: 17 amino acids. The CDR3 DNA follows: TGTGCCAGCAGTGAAGGATTGACAGGGGCCCTGAACACTGAAGCTTTCTTT. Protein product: CASSEGLTGALNTEAFF.

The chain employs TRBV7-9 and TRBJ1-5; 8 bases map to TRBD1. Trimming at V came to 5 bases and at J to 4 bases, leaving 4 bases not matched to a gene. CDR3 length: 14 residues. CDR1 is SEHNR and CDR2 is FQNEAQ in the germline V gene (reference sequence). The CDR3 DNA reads TGTGCCAGCAGCGACAGGGGCGGGAATCAGCCCCAGCATTTT. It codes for CASSDRGGNQPQHF.

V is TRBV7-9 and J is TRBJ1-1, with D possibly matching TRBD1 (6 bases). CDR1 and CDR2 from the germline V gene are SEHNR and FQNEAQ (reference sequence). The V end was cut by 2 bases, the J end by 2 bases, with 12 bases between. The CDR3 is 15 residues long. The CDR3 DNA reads TGTGCCAGCAGCTTAAATCAGGGGACTAACACTGAAGCTTTCTTT. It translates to CASSLNQGTNTEAFF.

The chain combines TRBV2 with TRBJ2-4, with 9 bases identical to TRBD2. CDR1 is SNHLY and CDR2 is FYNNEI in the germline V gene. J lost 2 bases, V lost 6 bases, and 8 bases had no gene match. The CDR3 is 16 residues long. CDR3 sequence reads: CASSRLADETKNIQYF. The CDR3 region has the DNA TGTGCCAGCAGCCGACTAGCGGATGAAACCAAAAACATTCAGTACTTC. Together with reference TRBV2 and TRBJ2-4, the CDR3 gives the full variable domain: EPEVTQTPSHQVTQMGQEVILRCVPISNHLYFYWYRQILGQKVEFLVSFYNNEISEKSEIFDDQFSVERPDGSNFTLKIRSTKLEDSAMYFCASSRLADETKNIQYFGAGTRLSVL.

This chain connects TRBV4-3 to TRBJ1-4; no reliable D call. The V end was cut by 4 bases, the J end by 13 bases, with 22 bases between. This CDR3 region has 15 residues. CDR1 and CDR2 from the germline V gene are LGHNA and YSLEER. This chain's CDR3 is CASSLSNSGESGLFF. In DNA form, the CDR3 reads TGCGCCAGCAGCCTCAGTAACTCTGGGGAGTCGGGACTGTTTTTT.

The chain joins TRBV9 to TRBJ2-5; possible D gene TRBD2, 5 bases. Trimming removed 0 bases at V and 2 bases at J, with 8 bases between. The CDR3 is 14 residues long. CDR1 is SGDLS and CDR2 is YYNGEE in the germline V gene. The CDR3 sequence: CASSVEGVQETQYF. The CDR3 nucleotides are TGTGCCAGCAGCGTAGAGGGAGTTCAAGAGACCCAGTACTTC.

CDR3 coding DNA: TGCGCCAGCAGCCAAGACGCGGACAGCTCTGGAAACACCATATATTTT. Translating gives CASSQDADSSGNTIYF. The chain uses TRBV4-1 and TRBJ1-3; D perhaps matches TRBD1 (6 bases). This CDR3 spans 16 amino acids. The germline V gene encodes CDR1 MGHRA and CDR2 YSYEKL. V was clipped by 0 bases and J by 0 bases, with 9 bases between them.

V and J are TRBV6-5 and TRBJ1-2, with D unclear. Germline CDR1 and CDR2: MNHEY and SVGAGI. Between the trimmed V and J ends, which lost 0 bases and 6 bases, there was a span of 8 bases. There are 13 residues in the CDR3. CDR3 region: CASSYSVWNGYTF. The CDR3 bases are TGTGCCAGCAGTTACTCGGTATGGAATGGCTACACCTTC.

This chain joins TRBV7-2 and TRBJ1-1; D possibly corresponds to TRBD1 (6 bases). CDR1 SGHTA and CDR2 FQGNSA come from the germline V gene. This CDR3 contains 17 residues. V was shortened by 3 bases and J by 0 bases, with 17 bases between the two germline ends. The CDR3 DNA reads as TGTGCCAGCAGCTTTAATTACAGGGCCGCTTTGAACACTGAAGCTTTCTTT. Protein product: CASSFNYRAALNTEAFF.

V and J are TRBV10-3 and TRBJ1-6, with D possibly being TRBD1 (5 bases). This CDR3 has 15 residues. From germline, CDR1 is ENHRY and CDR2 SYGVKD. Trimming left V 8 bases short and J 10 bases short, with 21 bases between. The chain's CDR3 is CAIPVAGERGSPLHF. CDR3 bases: TGTGCCATCCCAGTTGCGGGGGAGAGAGGGTCACCCCTCCACTTT.

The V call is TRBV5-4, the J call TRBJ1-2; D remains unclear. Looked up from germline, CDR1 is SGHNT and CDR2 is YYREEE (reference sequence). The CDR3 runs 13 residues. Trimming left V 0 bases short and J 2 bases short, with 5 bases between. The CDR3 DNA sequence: TGTGCCAGCAGCTTGGACCGAAACTATGGCTACACCTTC. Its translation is CASSLDRNYGYTF.

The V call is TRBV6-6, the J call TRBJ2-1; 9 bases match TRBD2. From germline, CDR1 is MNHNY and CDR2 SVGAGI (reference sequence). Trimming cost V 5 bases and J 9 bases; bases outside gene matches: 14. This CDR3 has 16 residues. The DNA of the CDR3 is TGTGCCAGCAGTCCTCCGGGACTAGCACTACAATTTGAGCAGTTCTTC. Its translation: CASSPPGLALQFEQFF.

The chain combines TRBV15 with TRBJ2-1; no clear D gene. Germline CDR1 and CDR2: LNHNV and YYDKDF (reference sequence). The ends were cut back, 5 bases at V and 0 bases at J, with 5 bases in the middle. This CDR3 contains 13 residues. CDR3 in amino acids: CATSLYSYNEQFF. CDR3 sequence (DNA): TGTGCCACCAGCTTATACTCCTACAATGAGCAGTTCTTC.

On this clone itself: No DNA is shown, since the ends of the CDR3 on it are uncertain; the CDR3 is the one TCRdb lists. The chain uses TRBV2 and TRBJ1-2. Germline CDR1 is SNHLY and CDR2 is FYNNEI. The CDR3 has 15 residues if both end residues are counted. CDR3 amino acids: CASSEAAGFGPGYTF.

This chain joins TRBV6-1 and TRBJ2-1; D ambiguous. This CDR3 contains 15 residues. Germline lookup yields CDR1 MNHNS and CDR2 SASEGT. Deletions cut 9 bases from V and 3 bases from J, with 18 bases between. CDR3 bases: TGTGCCAGTACAACGGGCCCCGCCAGCTACAATGAGCAGTTCTTC. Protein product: CASTTGPASYNEQFF.

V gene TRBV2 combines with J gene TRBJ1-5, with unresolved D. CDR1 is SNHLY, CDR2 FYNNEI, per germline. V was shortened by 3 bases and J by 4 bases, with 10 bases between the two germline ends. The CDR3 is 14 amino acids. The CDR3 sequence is CASSEGFLNQPQHF. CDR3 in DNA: TGTGCCAGCAGTGAGGGGTTTTTAAATCAGCCCCAGCATTTT.

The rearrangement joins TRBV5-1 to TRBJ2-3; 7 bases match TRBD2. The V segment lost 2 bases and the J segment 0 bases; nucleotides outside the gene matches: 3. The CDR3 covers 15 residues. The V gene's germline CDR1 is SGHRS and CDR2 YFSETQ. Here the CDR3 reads CASSFSGLSTDTQYF. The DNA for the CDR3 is TGCGCCAGCAGCTTTAGCGGGCTAAGCACAGATACGCAGTATTTT.

CDR3 protein: CASSPRGYLNTEAFF. Written as DNA, the CDR3 is TGTGCCAGCAGCCCCAGGGGGTACTTGAACACTGAAGCTTTCTTT. The chain employs TRBV7-2 and TRBJ1-1; TRBD1 aligns across 7 bases. J was trimmed by 0 bases and V by 5 bases; bases with no gene match: 6. Germline V gene data show CDR1 as SGHTA and CDR2 as FQGNSA. CDR3 length: 15 amino acids.

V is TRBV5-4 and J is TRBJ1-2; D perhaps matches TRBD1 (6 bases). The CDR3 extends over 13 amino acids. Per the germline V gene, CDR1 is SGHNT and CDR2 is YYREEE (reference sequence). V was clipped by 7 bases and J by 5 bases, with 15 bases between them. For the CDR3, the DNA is TGTGCCAGCGAAAGGGCAGGGGAGTATGGCTACACCTTC. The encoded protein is CASERAGEYGYTF.

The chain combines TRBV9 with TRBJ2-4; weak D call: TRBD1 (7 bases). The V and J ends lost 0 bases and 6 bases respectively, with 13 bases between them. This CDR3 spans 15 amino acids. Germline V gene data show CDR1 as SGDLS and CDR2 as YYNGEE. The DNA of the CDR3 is TGTGCCAGCAGCGTAGGGGCGGGACAGAGAAACATTCAGTACTTC. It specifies CASSVGAGQRNIQYF.

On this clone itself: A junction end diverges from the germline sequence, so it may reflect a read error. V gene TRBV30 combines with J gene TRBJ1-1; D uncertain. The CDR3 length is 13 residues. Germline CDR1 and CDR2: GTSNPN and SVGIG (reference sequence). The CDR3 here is CAWSVYLKTEAFF. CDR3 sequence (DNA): TGTGCCTGGAGTGTCTATCTGAAGACTGAAGCTTTCTTT.

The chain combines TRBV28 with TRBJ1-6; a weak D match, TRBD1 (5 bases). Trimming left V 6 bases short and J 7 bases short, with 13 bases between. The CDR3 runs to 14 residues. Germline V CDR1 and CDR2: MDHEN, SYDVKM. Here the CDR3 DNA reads TGTGCCAGCAGCCGGACATCTTCAAATTCACCCCTCCACTTT. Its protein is CASSRTSSNSPLHF.

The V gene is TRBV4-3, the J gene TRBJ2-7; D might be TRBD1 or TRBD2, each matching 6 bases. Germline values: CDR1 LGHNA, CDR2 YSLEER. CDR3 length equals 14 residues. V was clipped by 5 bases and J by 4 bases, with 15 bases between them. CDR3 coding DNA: TGCGCCAGCAGCGTTGGCGGAGGGGGTTACGAGCAGTACTTC. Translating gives CASSVGGGGYEQYF.

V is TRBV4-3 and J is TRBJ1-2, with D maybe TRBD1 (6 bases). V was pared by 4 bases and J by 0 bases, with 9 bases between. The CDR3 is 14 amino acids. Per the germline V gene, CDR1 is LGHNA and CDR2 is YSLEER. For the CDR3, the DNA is TGCGCCAGCAGCCGCCCAGGGGCTAACTATGGCTACACCTTC. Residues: CASSRPGANYGYTF.

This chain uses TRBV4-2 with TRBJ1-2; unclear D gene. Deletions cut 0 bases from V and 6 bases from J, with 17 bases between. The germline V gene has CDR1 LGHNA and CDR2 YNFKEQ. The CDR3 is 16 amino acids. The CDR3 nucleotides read TGTGCCAGCAGCCAAGATGTGGATCCCCGGCACGATGGCTACACCTTC. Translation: CASSQDVDPRHDGYTF.

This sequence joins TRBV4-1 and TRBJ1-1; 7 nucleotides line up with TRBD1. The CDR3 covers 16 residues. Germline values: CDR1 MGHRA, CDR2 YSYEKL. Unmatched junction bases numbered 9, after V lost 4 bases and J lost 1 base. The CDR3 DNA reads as TGCGCCAGCAGCCCCCGAAGGCGGGACAGGAACACTGAAGCTTTCTTT. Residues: CASSPRRRDRNTEAFF.